One and the same sample provided the 23 T cell receptor beta chains below, sequenced in a study of beta chain features in type 1 diabetes. Their specific antigens are unknown. Study-level findings and limits: The study found moderately but significantly shorter TCRB CDR3s in all four CD4+ subsets of Type 1 diabetes patients.

Expressed TCRB transcripts were sequenced after all isolated RNA was converted to cDNA. Using immunoSEQ multiplex PCR, the repertoire was profiled, and TCRdb retains in-frame clones only, with some absent. The table has 640,000 or so clones, around 15% seen once. The specimen was naive CD4+ T cells from blood. All receptors derive from a man between 18 and 29 years old with type 1 diabetes.

This clone was detected only a few times. V is TRBV2 and J is TRBJ2-1, with a weak D call TRBD1 (5 bases). V dropped 6 bases and J dropped 3 bases, with 6 bases sitting between them. The germline V gene has CDR1 SNHLY and CDR2 FYNNEI. The length of the CDR3 is 12 residues. This CDR3 is CASRGDYNEQFF. CDR3 nucleotides: TGTGCCAGCAGAGGGGACTACAATGAGCAGTTCTTC.

V and J are TRBV20-1 and TRBJ1-1; no clear D. The CDR3 length is 11 residues. The germline CDR1 and CDR2 sequences are DFQATT and SNEGSKA (reference sequence). Trimming pared 8 bases from V and 1 base from J, leaving 8 bases between. The CDR3 here is CSPEGNTEAFF. The CDR3, as DNA: TGCAGTCCCGAGGGGAACACTGAAGCTTTCTTT.

V and J are TRBV4-3 and TRBJ1-2; 10 nucleotides line up with TRBD1. There are 13 residues in the CDR3. V gave up 1 base and J gave up 7 bases; unmatched junction bases: 0. Germline lookup yields CDR1 LGHNA and CDR2 YSLEER. CDR3 sequence: CASSQGTGGGYTF. CDR3 nucleotide sequence: TGCGCCAGCAGCCAAGGGACAGGGGGTGGCTACACCTTC.

The sample holds a few counts of this clone. The chain couples TRBV30 to TRBJ1-5; D uncertain. The CDR3 totals 13 residues. Looked up from germline, CDR1 is GTSNPN and CDR2 is SVGIG (reference sequence). Trimming stripped 0 bases from V and 5 bases from J, with 8 bases between. The DNA for the CDR3 is TGTGCCTGGAGTGTAGGCCACTATCAGCCCCAGCATTTT. Its translation is CAWSVGHYQPQHF.

This clone was counted a few times. The rearrangement joins TRBV28 to TRBJ2-7; 8 bases line up with TRBD2. Germline CDR1 is MDHEN and CDR2 is SYDVKM. The CDR3 loop spans 16 amino acids. The V segment lost 3 bases and the J segment 9 bases; nucleotides outside the gene matches: 16. CDR3 nucleotide sequence: TGTGCCAGCAGTTTGGATACGGGAGGGCTTTTTAGGGCGCAGTACTTC. This sequence encodes CASSLDTGGLFRAQYF.

J is TRBJ1-1 and V is TRBV6-5; 7 positions agree with TRBD1. Germline-derived CDR1 and CDR2 are MNHEY and SVGAGI. The CDR3 totals 13 residues. V lost 5 bases and J lost 4; bases outside the gene matches: 4. The CDR3: CASSRGPSTEAFF. CDR3 DNA: TGTGCCAGCAGTAGGGGGCCGAGCACTGAAGCTTTCTTT.

The V call is TRBV5-1, the J call TRBJ2-2; no definite D call. The CDR3 is 15 residues long. Between the trimmed V and J ends, which lost 0 bases and 7 bases, there was a span of 13 bases. Germline CDR1 SGHRS, CDR2 YFSETQ. The CDR3 is CASSLVALRGGELFF. The CDR3, as DNA: TGCGCCAGCAGCTTGGTGGCCTTGAGAGGCGGGGAGCTGTTTTTT. Complete variable domain (other parts from reference TRBV5-1 and TRBJ2-2): KAGVTQTPRYLIKTRGQQVTLSCSPISGHRSVSWYQQTPGQGLQFLFEYFSETQRNKGNFPGRFSGRQFSNSRSEMNVSTLELGDSALYLCASSLVALRGGELFFGEGSRLTVL.

The rearrangement links TRBV30 to TRBJ2-7; D unresolved. Trimming removed 5 bases from V and 0 bases from J, with 17 bases in between. The V gene's germline CDR1 is GTSNPN and CDR2 SVGIG (reference sequence). The CDR3 is 15 residues long. CDR3 loop: CAWDVNTRSSYEQYF. The CDR3 DNA follows: TGTGCCTGGGACGTCAATACAAGGAGCTCCTACGAGCAGTACTTC.

This clone was picked up a small number of times. The chain carries TRBV29-1 and TRBJ1-2; 10 bases align to TRBD1. CDR1 is SQVTM, CDR2 ANQGSEA, per germline. V lost 4 bases and J lost 8; bases outside the gene matches: 7. The CDR3 is 13 residues long. This chain's CDR3 is CSVGGTGAGGYTF. CDR3 nucleotide sequence: TGCAGCGTTGGGGGGACAGGGGCAGGAGGCTACACCTTC. Based on the CDR3 plus reference TRBV29-1 and TRBJ1-2, the full variable domain is SAVISQKPSRDICQRGTSLTIQCQVDSQVTMMFWYRQQPGQSLTLIATANQGSEATYESGFVIDKFPISRPNLTFSTLTVSNMSPEDSSIYLCSVGGTGAGGYTFGSGTRLTVV.

With respect to this clone: Other DNA variants within this sample encode the same CDR3. The chain couples TRBV30 to TRBJ2-7, with D possibly being TRBD1 or TRBD2 (6 bases each). The V gene's germline CDR1 is GTSNPN and CDR2 SVGIG (reference sequence). V lost 0 bases to trimming and J lost 7 bases, with 7 bases between them. The CDR3 has 11 amino acids. The DNA for the CDR3 is TGTGCCTGGAGTGTAGGGGGGGAGCAGTACTTC. Protein: CAWSVGGEQYF.

Comments on this clone: The sample contains more than one DNA sequence encoding this CDR3. J is TRBJ2-7 and V is TRBV18; no reliable D call. V shed 2 bases and J shed 2 bases, with 7 bases lying between them. Germline values: CDR1 KGHSH, CDR2 LQKENI. This CDR3 has 13 amino acids. CDR3 sequence: CASSPTATYEQYF. DNA of the CDR3: TGTGCCAGCTCACCAACAGCTACCTACGAGCAGTACTTC.

A few counts support this clone. The rearrangement uses TRBV5-1 and TRBJ2-7; 7 positions match TRBD2. J lost 2 bases, V lost 2 bases, and 4 bases had no gene match. The CDR3 is made up of 14 amino acids. CDR1 SGHRS and CDR2 YFSETQ come from the germline V gene. DNA of the CDR3: TGCGCCAGCAGCTTCGAGACTAGCACCTACGAGCAGTACTTC. Amino acids: CASSFETSTYEQYF. Filled out from reference TRBV5-1 and TRBJ2-7, the complete variable domain reads KAGVTQTPRYLIKTRGQQVTLSCSPISGHRSVSWYQQTPGQGLQFLFEYFSETQRNKGNFPGRFSGRQFSNSRSEMNVSTLELGDSALYLCASSFETSTYEQYFGPGTRLTVT.

The chain combines TRBV7-9 with TRBJ1-1, with D perhaps matching TRBD1 (5 bases). The CDR3 is 14 amino acids. The germline gives CDR1 SEHNR, CDR2 FQNEAQ (reference sequence). Trimming left V 4 bases short and J 8 bases short, with 17 bases between. This chain's CDR3 is CASSSMGPTTEAFF. Here the CDR3 DNA reads TGTGCCAGCAGCTCTATGGGGCCAACGACCGAAGCTTTCTTT.

This clone was picked up a small number of times. Here the CDR3 DNA reads TGTGCCTGGAGTGTAGCTAACGAGCAGTACTTC. Protein product: CAWSVANEQYF. The gene calls are TRBV30 and TRBJ2-7; the D is unclear. V was trimmed by 0 bases and J by 5 bases, leaving 5 bases between them. Germline V gives CDR1 GTSNPN, CDR2 SVGIG (reference sequence). This CDR3 spans 11 amino acids.

The rearrangement uses TRBV11-2 and TRBJ2-2, with TRBD2 identical over 11 bases. V shed 1 base and J 4 bases; nucleotides not matched to a gene: 8. The CDR3 is 18 residues long. Germline lookup yields CDR1 SGHAT and CDR2 FQNNGV. CDR3 amino acids: CASSLVPGTSGGTGELFF. The DNA for the CDR3 is TGTGCCAGCAGCTTAGTCCCCGGGACTAGCGGAGGCACCGGGGAGCTGTTTTTT.

This clone has just a few counts. This sample includes further DNA sequences coding for the same CDR3. This chain connects TRBV9 to TRBJ2-1, with D perhaps TRBD2 (5 bases). V shed 0 bases and J shed 0 bases, with 7 bases lying between them. Germline CDR1 SGDLS, CDR2 YYNGEE. This CDR3 has 15 amino acids. CDR3 nucleotides: TGTGCCAGCAGCGTAGTGGGGAGCTCCTACAATGAGCAGTTCTTC. Residues: CASSVVGSSYNEQFF.

V usage is TRBV6-5 and J usage is TRBJ2-7; possibly TRBD2 for D (5 bases). V was pared by 4 bases and J by 5 bases, with 18 bases between. Germline CDR1 is MNHEY and CDR2 is SVGAGI. The CDR3 consists of 15 residues. CDR3 bases: TGTGCCAGCAGTTCTTCCCCGCCGGGATTGAACGAGCAGTACTTC. Amino acid sequence: CASSSSPPGLNEQYF.

This clone occurred a few times. This chain connects TRBV4-2 to TRBJ1-2; D may be TRBD1 (5 bases). The CDR3 is 14 amino acids. Germline CDR1 reads LGHNA; CDR2 reads YNFKEQ. V was clipped by 0 bases and J by 4 bases, with 9 bases between them. CDR3 nucleotide sequence: TGTGCCAGCAGCCAAGACCAGGGAAGCTATGGCTACACCTTC. Protein: CASSQDQGSYGYTF.

This clone was observed a handful of times. J is TRBJ1-2 and V is TRBV7-9; D remains unclear. The V end lost 5 bases, the J end lost 8 bases, and 9 bases lay between the germline ends. The CDR3 loop spans 11 amino acids. Germline V gene data show CDR1 as SEHNR and CDR2 as FQNEAQ (reference sequence). CDR3 protein: CASSLSLGYTF. The CDR3 region has the DNA TGTGCCAGCAGCCTCTCTCTGGGCTACACCTTC.

This clone was counted a few times. This chain uses TRBV28 with TRBJ2-3, with D tentatively TRBD1 (6 bases). Deletions cut 3 bases from V and 2 bases from J, with 9 bases between. Germline lookup yields CDR1 MDHEN and CDR2 SYDVKM. The CDR3 loop spans 14 amino acids. The CDR3 DNA reads as TGTGCCAGCAGTTTGGGGACACCCACAGATACGCAGTATTTT. This sequence encodes CASSLGTPTDTQYF. The variable domain in full, with the rest retrieved from reference TRBV28 and TRBJ2-3, is DVKVTQSSRYLVKRTGEKVFLECVQDMDHENMFWYRQDPGLGLRLIYFSYDVKMKEKGDIPEGYSVSREKKERFSLILESASTNQTSMYLCASSLGTPTDTQYFGPGTRLTVL.

This clone has more than one count but fewer than ten. The chain combines TRBV30 with TRBJ2-3; D gene unclear. The CDR3 is 12 amino acids. Trimming pared 5 bases from V and 2 bases from J, leaving 8 bases between. Germline CDR1 and CDR2: GTSNPN and SVGIG (reference sequence). The CDR3 nucleotides are TGTGCCTGGTCTATAGACACAGATACGCAGTATTTT. Encoded protein: CAWSIDTDTQYF. The variable domain in full, completed from reference TRBV30 and TRBJ2-3, reads SQTIHQWPATLVQPVGSPLSLECTVEGTSNPNLYWYRQAAGRGLQLLFYSVGIGQISSEVPQNLSASRPQDRQFILSSKKLLLSDSGFYLCAWSIDTDTQYFGPGTRLTVL.

The J gene is TRBJ1-5, the V gene TRBV6-5, with D hard to call. The CDR3 is 14 amino acids. Germline V gene lookup returns CDR1 MNHEY and CDR2 SVGAGI. V lost 8 bases to trimming and J lost 7 bases, with 18 bases between them. CDR3 nucleotides: TGTGCCAGCCAGCGGAGGGAGTCGAGGCAGCCCCAGCATTTT. It specifies CASQRRESRQPQHF.

The CDR3 nucleotides read TGTGCCAGCAGCCCGACAGGGTCTCCGGCCCATGAGCAGTTCTTC. The encoded protein is CASSPTGSPAHEQFF. The rearrangement uses TRBV5-4 and TRBJ2-1; 7 bases align to TRBD1. J gave up 8 bases and V 4 bases, and 12 bases lay outside the gene matches. The CDR3 is 15 residues long. Germline V CDR1 and CDR2: SGHNT, YYREEE (reference sequence). Full variable domain (remainder filled in from reference TRBV5-4 and TRBJ2-1): ETGVTQSPTHLIKTRGQQVTLRCSSQSGHNTVSWYQQALGQGPQFIFQYYREEENGRGNFPPRFSGLQFPNYSSELNVNALELDDSALYLCASSPTGSPAHEQFFGPGTRLTVL.